The rows below give T cell receptor beta chains drawn from one sample of a study of a mutant IDH1 vaccine in newly diagnosed glioma. These receptors have no known antigen. Here immunoSEQ multiplex PCR was the method, and the copy in TCRdb shows in-frame clones only, minus some. The sample yields 77,000 or so clones, 81% seen once. Sequencing used PBMCs, obtained from a glioma patient whose treatment included an IDH1 peptide vaccine. Source of these receptors: a man aged 40-49 years with glioma. The CDR3 runs from the conserved cysteine through the conserved F or W. D genes are given only for firm matches. Rows give clone size only sometimes, using once, few, many, or a class for an expanded clone.

clone size: NA; V gene: TRBV7-3; J gene: TRBJ2-2; D gene: NA; CDR3 length: 14; CDR3 DNA: TGTGCCAGCAGCTTACAGGGGAGCACCGGGGAGCTGTTTTTT; CDR3 protein: CASSLQGSTGELFF
clone size: NA; V gene: TRBV10-2; J gene: TRBJ2-2; D gene: NA; CDR3 length: 18; CDR3 DNA: TGCGCCAGCAAGCCATTGTCATCAGGCTCTAGGAACACCGGGGAGCTGTTTTTT; CDR3 protein: CASKPLSSGSRNTGELFF
clone size: once; V gene: TRBV9; J gene: TRBJ1-2; D gene: NA; CDR3 length: 15; CDR3 DNA: TGTGCCAGCAGCGATATTTGGGACACCTTCTATGGCTACACCTTC; CDR3 protein: CASSDIWDTFYGYTF
clone size: NA; V gene: TRBV7-9; J gene: TRBJ1-1; D gene: NA; CDR3 length: 15; CDR3 DNA: TGTGCCAGCAGCTTAGTGGCGAGACGGAACACTGAAGCTTTCTTT; CDR3 protein: CASSLVARRNTEAFF
clone size: NA; V gene: TRBV5-1; J gene: TRBJ2-7; D gene: TRBD2; CDR3 length: 15; CDR3 DNA: TGCGCCAGCAGCTTGGCTCGGGAGGCCCCCTACGAGCAGTACTTC; CDR3 protein: CASSLAREAPYEQYF
clone size: NA; V gene: TRBV2; J gene: TRBJ2-1; D gene: NA; CDR3 length: 15; CDR3 DNA: TGTGCCAGCACCGTAGCTAAACTATCCTACAATGAGCAGTTCTTC; CDR3 protein: CASTVAKLSYNEQFF
clone size: once; V gene: TRBV5-1; J gene: TRBJ2-1; D gene: NA; CDR3 length: 17; CDR3 DNA: TGCGCCAGCAGCTTGGGGCTAGCTCAGAGCTCCTACAATGAGCAGTTCTTC; CDR3 protein: CASSLGLAQSSYNEQFF
clone size: NA; V gene: TRBV4-1; J gene: TRBJ2-7; D gene: TRBD2; CDR3 length: 14; CDR3 DNA: TGCGCCAGCAGCCAGCTAGCGGGAGAGTACGAGCAGTACTTC; CDR3 protein: CASSQLAGEYEQYF
clone size: NA; V gene: TRBV10-2; J gene: TRBJ2-4; D gene: TRBD1; CDR3 length: 12; CDR3 DNA: TGCGCCAGCATCGACAGGGGTGACATTCAGTACTTC; CDR3 protein: CASIDRGDIQYF
clone size: NA; V gene: TRBV6-5; J gene: TRBJ1-1; D gene: NA; CDR3 length: 12; CDR3 DNA: TGTGCCAGCAGCCCCCTAAACACTGAAGCTTTCTTT; CDR3 protein: CASSPLNTEAFF
clone size: NA; V gene: TRBV2; J gene: TRBJ1-5; D gene: NA; CDR3 length: 13; CDR3 DNA: TGTGCCAGCGGGAGGAGGGAAGGTCAGCCCCAGCATTTT; CDR3 protein: CASGRREGQPQHF
clone size: NA; V gene: TRBV10-3; J gene: TRBJ2-1; D gene: TRBD1; CDR3 length: 14; CDR3 DNA: TGTGCCATCAGGGGGGACAGCTCCTACAATGAGCAGTTCTTC; CDR3 protein: CAIRGDSSYNEQFF
clone size: NA; V gene: TRBV7-7; J gene: TRBJ2-7; D gene: NA; CDR3 length: 13; CDR3 DNA: TGTGCTAGCAGCTTAGGGTTGGGGGGCGAGCAGTACTTC; CDR3 protein: CASSLGLGGEQYF
clone size: few; V gene: TRBV7-6; J gene: TRBJ2-2; D gene: NA; CDR3 length: 15; CDR3 DNA: TGTGCCAGCAGCTTGGTGGCGACGAACACCGGGGAGCTGTTTTTT; CDR3 protein: CASSLVATNTGELFF
clone size: NA; V gene: TRBV2; J gene: TRBJ1-5; D gene: NA; CDR3 length: 16; CDR3 DNA: TGTGCCAGCAGCGAACCGGGACATCAGCCCAATCAGCCCCAGCATTTT; CDR3 protein: CASSEPGHQPNQPQHF
clone size: NA; V gene: TRBV30; J gene: TRBJ2-2; D gene: TRBD2; CDR3 length: 17; CDR3 DNA: TGTGCCTGGCGGGGGGTAGCGGGGTCAGCGAACACCGGGGAGCTGTTTTTT; CDR3 protein: CAWRGVAGSANTGELFF
clone size: NA; V gene: TRBV7-9; J gene: TRBJ2-1; D gene: NA; CDR3 length: 11; CDR3 DNA: TGTGCCAGCAGCTGGAGCGATGAGCAGTTCTTC; CDR3 protein: CASSWSDEQFF
clone size: NA; V gene: TRBV21-1; J gene: TRBJ1-1; D gene: NA; CDR3 length: 13; CDR3 DNA: TGTGCCAGCACCAGGGGGAAGAACACTGAAGCTTTCTTT; CDR3 protein: CASTRGKNTEAFF
clone size: NA; V gene: TRBV11-1; J gene: TRBJ2-2; D gene: TRBD1; CDR3 length: 16; CDR3 DNA: TGTGCCAGCAGCTTATGGACAGGGTTGGGCACCGGGGAGCTGTTTTTT; CDR3 protein: CASSLWTGLGTGELFF
clone size: NA; V gene: TRBV29-1; J gene: TRBJ2-7; D gene: TRBD1; CDR3 length: 13; CDR3 DNA: TGCAGCGTTGGCTCCGGGACAGGAACCGAGCAGTACTTC; CDR3 protein: CSVGSGTGTEQYF
clone size: NA; V gene: TRBV30; J gene: TRBJ2-1; D gene: TRBD1; CDR3 length: 13; CDR3 DNA: TGTGCCTGGAGTGGCCACAGGGGCAATGAGCAGTTCTTC; CDR3 protein: CAWSGHRGNEQFF
clone size: few; V gene: TRBV6-5; J gene: TRBJ1-5; D gene: TRBD1; CDR3 length: 15; CDR3 DNA: TGTGCCAGCAGTTTGGGACAGGGGGACAATCAGCCCCAGCATTTT; CDR3 protein: CASSLGQGDNQPQHF
clone size: NA; V gene: TRBV18; J gene: TRBJ2-1; D gene: TRBD2; CDR3 length: 18; CDR3 DNA: TGTGCCAGCTCACCACCGAGGGTAGCGGGAAGCTCCTACAATGAGCAGTTCTTC; CDR3 protein: CASSPPRVAGSSYNEQFF
clone size: NA; V gene: TRBV28; J gene: TRBJ1-3; D gene: NA; CDR3 length: 15; CDR3 DNA: TGTGCCAGCAGTCTCGAGGGGTACTCTGGAAACACCATATATTTT; CDR3 protein: CASSLEGYSGNTIYF
clone size: NA; V gene: TRBV5-1; J gene: TRBJ2-1; D gene: NA; CDR3 length: 13; CDR3 DNA: TGCGCCAGCAGCTTGGGGGTCAGCGATGAGCAGTTCTTC; CDR3 protein: CASSLGVSDEQFF
clone size: NA; V gene: TRBV7-2; J gene: TRBJ2-7; D gene: NA; CDR3 length: 14; CDR3 DNA: TGTGCCAGCAGCGGGAGAGGAGGGAGCTACGAGCAGTACTTC; CDR3 protein: CASSGRGGSYEQYF
clone size: NA; V gene: TRBV6-5; J gene: TRBJ1-5; D gene: NA; CDR3 length: 13; CDR3 DNA: TGTGCCACCAGTTCAGGATATAATCAGCCCCAGCATTTT; CDR3 protein: CATSSGYNQPQHF
clone size: NA; V gene: TRBV30; J gene: TRBJ2-3; D gene: NA; CDR3 length: 15; CDR3 DNA: TGTGCCTGGGGGGTCGCGGGACCGGTTACAGATACGCAGTATTTT; CDR3 protein: CAWGVAGPVTDTQYF